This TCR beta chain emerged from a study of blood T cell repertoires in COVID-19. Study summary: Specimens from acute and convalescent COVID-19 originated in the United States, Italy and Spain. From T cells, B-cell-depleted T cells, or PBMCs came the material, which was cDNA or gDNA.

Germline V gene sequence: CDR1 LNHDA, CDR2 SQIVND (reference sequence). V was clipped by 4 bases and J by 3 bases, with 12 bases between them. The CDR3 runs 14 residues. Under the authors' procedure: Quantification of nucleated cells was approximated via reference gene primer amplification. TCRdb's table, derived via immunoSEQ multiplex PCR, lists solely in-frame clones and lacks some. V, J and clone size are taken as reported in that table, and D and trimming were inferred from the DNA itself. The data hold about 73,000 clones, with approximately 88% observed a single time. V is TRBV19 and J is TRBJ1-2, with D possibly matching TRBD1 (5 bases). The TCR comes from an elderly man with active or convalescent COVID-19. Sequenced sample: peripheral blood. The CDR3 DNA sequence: TGTGCCAGTAGTAGCAGGGCCAGGGACTATGGCTACACCTTC. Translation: CASSSRARDYGYTF. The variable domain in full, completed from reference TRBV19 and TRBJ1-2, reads DGGITQSPKYLFRKEGQNVTLSCEQNLNHDAMYWYRQDPGQGLRLIYYSQIVNDFQKGDIAEGYSVSREKKESFPLTVTSAQKNPTAFYLCASSSRARDYGYTFGSGTRLTVV.